The sequence of this T cell receptor (beta chain) was determined in a study of blood T cell repertoires in COVID-19. The overall study: Researchers got acute and convalescent COVID-19 samples from the United States, Italy and Spain. The cDNA or gDNA used as material had been derived from T cells, B-cell-depleted T cells, or PBMCs.

In the study's own analysis: Estimates of nucleated cell counts were drawn from the amplification of reference gene primers. Assay used: immunoSEQ multiplex PCR; TCRdb lists only in-frame clones, some missing. V, J and clone size derive from that table, while D and trimming were established from the DNA sequence. The data show around 150,000 clones, about 86% seen once. The V gene's germline CDR1 is SEHNR and CDR2 FQNEAQ (reference sequence). CDR3 length: 12 residues. Trimming left V 1 base short and J 9 bases short, with 9 bases between. This receptor was identified in a man aged 65-85 years with acute or convalescent COVID-19. Sequenced: peripheral blood. J is TRBJ1-1 and V is TRBV7-9; no clear D. CDR3 DNA: TGTGCCAGCAGCTTAGGTGAGGGAAAAGCTTTCTTT. Its translation is CASSLGEGKAFF. Looking up the rest from reference TRBV7-9 and TRBJ1-1 gives the full variable domain: DTGVSQNPRHKITKRGQNVTFRCDPISEHNRLYWYRQTLGQGPEFLTYFQNEAQLEKSRLLSDRFSAERPKGSFSTLEIQRTEQGDSAMYLCASSLGEGKAFFGQGTRLTVV.